This TCR beta chain was recorded in a study of T cell responses to AZD1222 COVID-19 vaccine. Study-wide findings and caveats: Baseline seropositives among AZD1222 recipients totaled only 5 or 6.

As regards this clone: Antigen: not known.

Trimming stripped 2 bases from V and 4 bases from J, with 12 bases between. Germline CDR1 LGHNA, CDR2 YSLEER. The CDR3 length is 15 residues. The protocol was immunoSEQ multiplex PCR, while the TCRdb copy is restricted to in-frame clones and leaves out a portion. The data contain about 78,000 clones, 75% to 90% of them singletons. This receptor was obtained from an adult in good health. Sample: peripheral blood, taken on day 0 of AZD1222 vaccination. This chain joins TRBV4-3 and TRBJ1-5, with D perhaps TRBD1 (6 bases). The CDR3 region has the DNA TGCGCCAGCAGCCAAACCAGGGGAAATAATCAGCCCCAGCATTTT. Its protein product is CASSQTRGNNQPQHF.